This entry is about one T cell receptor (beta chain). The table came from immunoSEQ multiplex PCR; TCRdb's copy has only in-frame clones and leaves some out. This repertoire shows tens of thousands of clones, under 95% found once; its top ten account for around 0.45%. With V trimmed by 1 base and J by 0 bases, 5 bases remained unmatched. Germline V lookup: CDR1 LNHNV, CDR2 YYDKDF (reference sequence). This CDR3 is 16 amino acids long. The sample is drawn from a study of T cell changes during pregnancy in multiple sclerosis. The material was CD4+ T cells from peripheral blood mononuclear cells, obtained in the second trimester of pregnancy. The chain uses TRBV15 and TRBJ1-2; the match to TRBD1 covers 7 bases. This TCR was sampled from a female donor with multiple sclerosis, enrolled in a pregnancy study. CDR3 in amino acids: CATSRGSGGPNYGYTF. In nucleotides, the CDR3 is TGTGCCACCAGCAGAGGTTCAGGGGGGCCTAACTATGGCTACACCTTC.